This TCR beta chain is from a study of regulatory T cells in long-lasting Graves disease. Time point here: newly diagnosed GD, antithyroid drugs for less than 3 months. RNA isolated from PBMCs was used to make the TCR library. Assembly of TCR beta libraries relied on iRepertoire HTBI primers together with Arm-PCR of CDR3 regions. Using its own MiXCR run on the multiplex PCR reads, TCRdb lists one record per CDR3 protein. The sample holds 680,000 or so distinct CDR3 sequences, roughly 15% seen once. Germline assignment: CDR1 GTSNPN and CDR2 SVGIG (reference sequence). The length of the CDR3 is 16 residues. The V and J ends lost 0 bases and 4 bases, in that order; junction bases with no gene match: 5. In its sample, this clonotype was seen many times. The sample also formed part of further work on T cells in Graves' hyperthyroidism and ophthalmopathy.

Sequences were derived from peripheral blood mononuclear cells (PBMCs), sampled at new diagnosis, from a patient treated with antithyroid drugs. The clonotype was recovered from a woman younger than 45 with Graves disease. V usage is TRBV30 and J usage is TRBJ1-5; the match to TRBD1 covers 11 bases. The CDR3 DNA sequence: TGTGCCTGGAGTGTCACGGGGACAGGGGGTAATCAGCCCCAGCATTTT. Translation gives CAWSVTGTGGNQPQHF.